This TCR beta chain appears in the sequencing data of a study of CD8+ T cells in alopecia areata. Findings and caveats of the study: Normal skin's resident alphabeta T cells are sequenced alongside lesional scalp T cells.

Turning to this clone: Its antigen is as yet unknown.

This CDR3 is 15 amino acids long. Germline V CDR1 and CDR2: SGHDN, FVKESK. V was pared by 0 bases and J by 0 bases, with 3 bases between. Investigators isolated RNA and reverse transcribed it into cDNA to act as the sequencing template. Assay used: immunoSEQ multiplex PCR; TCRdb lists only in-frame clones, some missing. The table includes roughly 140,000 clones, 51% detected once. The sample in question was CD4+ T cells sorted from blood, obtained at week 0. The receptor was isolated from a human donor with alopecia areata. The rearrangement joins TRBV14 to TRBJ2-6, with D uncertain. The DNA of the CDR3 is TGTGCCAGCAGCCAAGAACTCTCTGGGGCCAACGTCCTGACTTTC. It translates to CASSQELSGANVLTF.